The T cell receptor beta chain under discussion was sequenced for a study of human T cells and chemical hapten exposure. Turning to the study itself: Small pooled library volume differences mainly caused per-sample TCR yield variation.

Each CDR3 protein is one row after TCRdb ran MiXCR on the RACE reads. Of roughly 46,000 distinct CDR3 sequences listed, less than 4.5% are singletons. The time point here: healthy volunteer bleed at 2 weeks. RNA extraction used unfractionated whole blood as the source of total RNA. The sample holds a few counts of this clonotype. Germline V lookup: CDR1 SQVTM, CDR2 ANQGSEA. Trimming removed 1 base from V and 5 bases from J, with 20 bases in between. The CDR3 totals 17 residues. The chain has TRBV29-1 and TRBJ2-2, with D possibly called TRBD1 or TRBD2 (6 bases each). Source material: whole blood. This receptor was taken from a human donor in good health. Some clones in this sample may be carry-over from other donors' samples. Here the CDR3 DNA reads TGCAGCGTTGAAGGGGGGCCGGGAGCTACCAGAACCGGGGAGCTGTTTTTT. Protein sequence: CSVEGGPGATRTGELFF.